These 18 T cell receptor beta chains were all obtained from the same sample, sequenced in a study of CD8 T cells in ankylosing spondylitis (dated by TCRdb to 2016 to 2017). The library was produced with 5' RACE. Sequencing took place on an Illumina HiSeq 2500. Starting from the raw public reads, TCRdb applied fastp trimming at Q25, assembled clones with MiXCR and retained in-frame beta chains. Each CDR3 protein gets just one entry, which takes the most common genes and DNA from the rows behind it. The sample yields around 100,000 distinct CDR3 sequences; nearly 25% were counted once. The ten top clones hold approximately 13% of the sample. Sequencing was performed on synovial fluid, either unsorted or a sorted T cell fraction (not recorded which). These receptors were taken from a male donor with ankylosing spondylitis.

V is TRBV4-2 and J is TRBJ1-2; D is perhaps TRBD1 (5 bases). Germline V gene sequence: CDR1 LGHNA, CDR2 YNFKEQ. V lost 3 bases to trimming and J lost 2 bases, with 10 bases between them. The CDR3 totals 14 residues. CDR3 amino acids: CASSQTDRNYGYTF. Written as DNA, the CDR3 is TGTGCCAGCAGCCAGACAGACCGAAACTATGGCTACACCTTC.

This chain connects TRBV20-1 to TRBJ2-5, with D unclear. Trimming shortened V by 4 bases and J by 4 bases, and 19 bases separated the two germline ends. The CDR3 spans 15 residues. Germline V CDR1 and CDR2: DFQATT, SNEGSKA (reference sequence). In DNA form, the CDR3 reads TGCAGTGCTACGAACCCCAGCAAGGCAACAGAGACCCAGTACTTC. This encodes CSATNPSKATETQYF.

A few counts support this clonotype. CDR3 protein: CASSPGLAGVTDTQYF. CDR3 DNA sequence: TGTGCCAGCAGTCCAGGACTAGCGGGAGTAACAGATACGCAGTATTTT. This sequence joins TRBV28 and TRBJ2-3; the match to TRBD2 covers 13 bases. Germline V CDR1 and CDR2: MDHEN, SYDVKM. The CDR3 runs to 16 residues. Trimming took 5 bases from V and 3 from J; bases not matched to a gene: 5. Using reference TRBV28 and TRBJ2-3 for the parts outside the CDR3, the full variable domain is DVKVTQSSRYLVKRTGEKVFLECVQDMDHENMFWYRQDPGLGLRLIYFSYDVKMKEKGDIPEGYSVSREKKERFSLILESASTNQTSMYLCASSPGLAGVTDTQYFGPGTRLTVL.

This chain links TRBV7-2 with TRBJ1-2, with D unclear. The germline V and J ends were trimmed by 0 bases and 8 bases, with 13 bases remaining between them. From germline, CDR1 is SGHTA and CDR2 FQGNSA. The CDR3 runs to 14 residues. The CDR3 protein is CASSLATRSDGYTF. The CDR3 region has the DNA TGTGCCAGCAGCTTAGCCACCCGATCTGACGGCTACACCTTC.

The rearrangement joins TRBV7-9 to TRBJ2-6, with D unclear. In germline, CDR1 is SEHNR, CDR2 FQNEAQ (reference sequence). This CDR3 is 15 amino acids long. Trimming pared 4 bases from V and 0 bases from J, leaving 7 bases between. CDR3 sequence reads: CASSSTGSGANVLTF. CDR3 nucleotides: TGTGCCAGCAGCTCGACGGGCTCTGGGGCCAACGTCCTGACTTTC.

This chain uses TRBV5-1 with TRBJ2-4, with D perhaps matching TRBD1 (6 bases). The CDR3 loop spans 14 amino acids. The germline V and J ends were trimmed by 0 bases and 6 bases, with 10 bases remaining between them. The V gene's germline CDR1 is SGHRS and CDR2 YFSETQ. DNA of the CDR3: TGCGCCAGCAGCTTGGACGGCAGGGGAAACATTCAGTACTTC. Translation: CASSLDGRGNIQYF.

This clonotype was detected only a few times. This rearrangement joins TRBV29-1 to TRBJ1-4; no reliable D call. The CDR3 sequence is 11 residues long. The V gene's germline CDR1 is SQVTM and CDR2 ANQGSEA. Trimming removed 2 bases from V and 5 bases from J, with 3 bases in between. In DNA form, the CDR3 reads TGCAGCGTTGAACAGAATGAAAAACTGTTTTTT. Its translation is CSVEQNEKLFF.

A few counts support this clonotype. The rearrangement joins TRBV7-9 to TRBJ2-2; 10 nucleotides agree with TRBD1. Germline lookup yields CDR1 SEHNR and CDR2 FQNEAQ (reference sequence). V dropped 5 bases and J dropped 6; count of bases not matched to a gene: 6. This CDR3 is 15 amino acids long. The CDR3 sequence: CASSRTGGRPGELFF. The CDR3 coding sequence is TGTGCCAGCAGCCGGACAGGGGGGCGTCCCGGGGAGCTGTTTTTT.

V gene TRBV6-1 combines with J gene TRBJ2-7, with D tentatively TRBD1 or TRBD2 (6 bases each). This CDR3 is built from 13 residues. CDR1 and CDR2 from the germline V gene are MNHNS and SASEGT. DNA of the CDR3: TGTGCCAGCATTGAACAGGGAGGCCACGAGCAGTACGTC. It codes for CASIEQGGHEQYV.

The V call is TRBV30, the J call TRBJ2-7, with unresolved D. Per the germline V gene, CDR1 is GTSNPN and CDR2 is SVGIG (reference sequence). There are 12 residues in the CDR3. The V end lost 5 bases, the J end lost 0 bases, and 8 bases lay between the germline ends. The CDR3 reads CAWARVSYEQYF. CDR3 DNA: TGTGCCTGGGCAAGGGTCTCCTACGAGCAGTACTTC.

This rearrangement joins TRBV20-1 to TRBJ2-3; D perhaps matches TRBD2 (6 bases). Deletions cut 3 bases from V and 3 bases from J, with 16 bases between. This CDR3 is built from 15 residues. From germline, CDR1 is DFQATT and CDR2 SNEGSKA (reference sequence). CDR3 bases: TGCAGTGCTAGCCCCGGGACTCCGGAAACAGATACGCAGTATTTT. It is translated as CSASPGTPETDTQYF.

The CDR3: CASSPRFTSWSYNEQFF. In nucleotides, the CDR3 is TGTGCCAGCAGCCCCCGTTTTACCTCGTGGTCCTACAATGAGCAGTTCTTC. The chain carries TRBV11-2 and TRBJ2-1; D unclear. The CDR3 consists of 17 residues. V gave up 5 bases and J gave up 1 base, with 18 bases separating them. CDR1 SGHAT and CDR2 FQNNGV come from the germline V gene.

The rearrangement joins TRBV3-1 to TRBJ1-1, with TRBD1 matching over 7 bases. This CDR3 contains 13 residues. Germline-derived CDR1 and CDR2 are LGHDT and YNNKEL (reference sequence). V gave up 5 bases and J gave up 12 bases; unmatched junction bases: 12. This CDR3 reads CASSDPLEGATFF. CDR3 bases: TGTGCCAGCAGCGACCCTTTGGAGGGGGCGACTTTCTTT.

The rearrangement uses TRBV7-2 and TRBJ2-1, with TRBD2 as a possible D gene (5 bases). The germline CDR1 and CDR2 sequences are SGHTA and FQGNSA. Trimming cost V 0 bases and J 1 base, with 10 bases left between them. CDR3 length equals 16 residues. CDR3 DNA sequence: TGTGCCAGCAGCTTAGCGGGAAGCGGTTCCTACAATGAGCAGTTCTTC. It encodes CASSLAGSGSYNEQFF.

This clonotype came up many times. This chain connects TRBV5-1 to TRBJ1-2; D is unclear. This CDR3 contains 13 residues. CDR1 and CDR2 from the germline V gene are SGHRS and YFSETQ. Trimming stripped 4 bases from V and 1 base from J, with 8 bases between. The CDR3 sequence is CASSEVFNYGYTF. The CDR3 DNA is TGCGCCAGCAGCGAGGTTTTTAACTATGGCTACACCTTC.

This clonotype was seen a few times. V and J are TRBV11-2 and TRBJ2-3; D ambiguous. V gave up 5 bases and J gave up 2 bases, with 11 bases separating them. CDR3 length: 14 residues. Germline CDR1 SGHAT, CDR2 FQNNGV. CDR3 protein: CASSPAPYTDTQYF. The CDR3 bases are TGTGCCAGCAGCCCTGCGCCTTACACAGATACGCAGTATTTT.

The chain uses TRBV27 and TRBJ2-5; 8 bases line up with TRBD2. V was clipped by 4 bases and J by 5 bases; unmatched bases: 9. The CDR3 spans 15 residues. CDR1 MNHEY and CDR2 SMNVEV come from the germline V gene (reference sequence). DNA for the CDR3: TGTGCCAGCAGTTCCCGGTTAGCGGGATGGGAGACCCAGTACTTC. Translated: CASSSRLAGWETQYF.

At least ten counts were recorded for this clonotype. The chain combines TRBV6-1 with TRBJ2-2, with no clear D. The germline V and J ends were trimmed by 10 bases and 0 bases, with 12 bases remaining between them. Germline CDR1 and CDR2: MNHNS and SASEGT. The CDR3 extends over 14 amino acids. The CDR3 sequence: CATRGSSNTGELFF. In DNA form, the CDR3 reads TGTGCCACACGCGGCTCCTCGAACACCGGGGAGCTGTTTTTT.